This T cell receptor (beta chain) was documented in a study of response to subunit inactivated influenza vaccine. This clonotype was seen at least ten times. The antigen remains unidentified. Whole-study findings and limits: The authors suggested that every seasonal influenza vaccination recruits few new T cells.

In TCRdb, the RT-PCR reads were re-called with MiXCR into one record per CDR3 protein. The repertoire includes approximately 530,000 distinct CDR3 sequences, roughly 13% of them detected once, and 13% sits in the top ten. The sequences come from PBMCs from blood, collected roughly 46 days after vaccination. The receptor's source is a man aged 45-65 years who received an inactivated influenza vaccine.

CDR3 sequence reads: CSVEREGGYGYTF. The CDR3, as DNA: TGCAGCGTTGAAAGGGAGGGCGGCTATGGCTACACCTTC. This chain links TRBV29-1 with TRBJ1-2; D is unclear. Germline CDR1 is SQVTM and CDR2 is ANQGSEA. Trimming left V 2 bases short and J 4 bases short, with 11 bases between. CDR3 length: 13 amino acids.